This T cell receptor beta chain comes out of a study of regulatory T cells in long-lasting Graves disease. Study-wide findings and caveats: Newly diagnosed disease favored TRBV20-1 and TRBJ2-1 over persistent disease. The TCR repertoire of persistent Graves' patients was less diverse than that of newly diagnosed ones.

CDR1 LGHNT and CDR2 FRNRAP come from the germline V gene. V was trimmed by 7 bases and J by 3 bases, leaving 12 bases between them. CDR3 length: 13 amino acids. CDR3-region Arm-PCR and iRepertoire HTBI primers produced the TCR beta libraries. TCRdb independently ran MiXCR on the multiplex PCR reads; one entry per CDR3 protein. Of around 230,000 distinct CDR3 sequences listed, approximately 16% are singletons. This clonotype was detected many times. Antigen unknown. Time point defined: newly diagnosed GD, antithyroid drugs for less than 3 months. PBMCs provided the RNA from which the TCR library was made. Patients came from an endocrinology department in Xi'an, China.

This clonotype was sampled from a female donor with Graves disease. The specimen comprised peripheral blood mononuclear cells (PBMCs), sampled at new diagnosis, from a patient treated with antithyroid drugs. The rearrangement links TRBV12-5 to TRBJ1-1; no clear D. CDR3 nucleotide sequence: TGTGCTAGTGCCCGGGCTGTTTACACTGAAGCTTTCTTT. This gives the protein CASARAVYTEAFF.